This TCR beta chain was identified in a study of T-cell memory formation after mild COVID-19. Study results and limitations: Chiefly within CM and EM were the contracting CD4+ clones; CD8+ ones were within EMRA. Pre-infection memory already had some responding clones, implying cross-reactive memory joined. Clones contracting over day 15 to 85 were CD4/CD8 balanced, with later expanders leaning CD4+.

About this clonotype: The target antigen is unknown.

V was cut by 3 bases and J by 5 bases, with 13 bases left in between. The CDR3 runs to 15 residues. Germline V gene lookup returns CDR1 WNHNN and CDR2 SYGVQD (reference sequence). The authors produced TCR alpha and TCR beta cDNA libraries with sample barcodes and UMIs by 5'RACE using constant-segment primers. TCRdb re-analysed the 5' RACE reads in MiXCR, keeping a single row per CDR3 protein. The data contain under 400,000 distinct CDR3 sequences, 20% to 25% of them singletons. The source material was PBMCs or a T cell subset sorted from them (not recorded which). The TCR comes from an adult woman who had mild COVID-19 (a few samples of this study predate the infection). Cell type and time point are not known. The chain recombines TRBV10-1 with TRBJ2-2, with a possible D match to TRBD1 (5 bases). In DNA form, the CDR3 reads TGCGCCAGCAGTGATAAAGGGGTTCGGACCGGGGAGCTGTTTTTT. Translation: CASSDKGVRTGELFF.